The clone carrying this T cell receptor beta chain occurred many times. Its specificity is unknown. This record belongs to a study of T cell repertoires in cytomegalovirus infection. Study summary: CMV infection plus the matching HLA type was flagged by public TCR beta signatures.

MiXCR, run by TCRdb on the reads, gives a single entry per CDR3 protein. This sample has some 920,000 distinct CDR3 sequences; about 33% occur once, and the top ten carry around 15%. General observations from the study: Accumulated public TCR beta family frequency recognized individuals carrying CMV together with the relevant HLA. The response measured ex vivo was dominated by TCR beta clonotypes (HLA-C-restricted and CMV-specific).

Trimming left V 2 bases short and J 3 bases short, with 11 bases between. Germline V gene lookup returns CDR1 MDHEN and CDR2 SYDVKM. The CDR3 extends over 15 amino acids. The sequence was collected from a human donor in good health (CMV status not recorded). Some clones in this sample may be carry-over from other donors' samples. The rearrangement joins TRBV28 to TRBJ1-5, with D possibly matching TRBD1 (6 bases). The material was cultured CD8+ T cells from PBMCs, obtained from culture after CMV antigen stimulation. CDR3 bases: TGTGCCAGCAGTTTAGGGGGGGCTAACAATCAGCCCCAGCATTTT. Protein: CASSLGGANNQPQHF.